This entry lists 2 T cell receptor beta chains sequenced from one sample in a study of memory B cells and T cells in multiple sclerosis. Assay used: immunoSEQ multiplex PCR; TCRdb lists only in-frame clones, some missing. Of approximately 30,000 clones in the sample, about 84% are singletons; the top ten hold 2% to 3%. Separate sequencing covered autoproliferating (CFSE-dim) and non-proliferating (CFSE-high) T cells from stimulus-free culture. Replicate wells were pooled after around seven days of stimulus-free culture of some 55 million CFSE-labeled PBMCs. These TCRs are of unknown antigen specificity. Sequencing was performed on PBMCs from blood kept in culture. Receptors were obtained from a human donor with multiple sclerosis.

This chain uses TRBV5-1 with TRBJ2-7; D remains ambiguous. The length of the CDR3 is 13 residues. The germline CDR1 and CDR2 sequences are SGHRS and YFSETQ. Trimming left V 2 bases short and J 1 base short, with 7 bases between. The CDR3 nucleotides read TGCGCCAGCAGCTTCCACACTTCCTACGAGCAGTACTTC. Translating gives CASSFHTSYEQYF.

The chain carries TRBV2 and TRBJ1-5; 7 positions agree with TRBD1. The V segment lost 3 bases and the J segment 5 bases; nucleotides outside the gene matches: 4. CDR1 and CDR2 (germline): SNHLY, FYNNEI. This CDR3 comprises 14 residues. This CDR3 is CASSEFDRDQPQHF. The CDR3 DNA follows: TGTGCCAGCAGTGAGTTCGACAGGGATCAGCCCCAGCATTTT.